Detailed here is one TCR beta chain. Antigen: not known. TCRdb itself ran the PCR reads through MiXCR, one entry per CDR3 protein. The data hold around 460,000 distinct CDR3 sequences, with about a fifth observed a single time. This sample was taken from a study of molecular identifiers for immune sequencing clone quantification. This CDR3 is 16 amino acids long. The study's findings and limits: The study reportedly detected spiked Jurkat TCR RNA from one cell among 990,000 or so naive cells. Barcodes shared by identical TCR molecules could lead to underestimated sizes of highly expanded clones.

This chain connects TRBV21-1 to TRBJ1-5; the DNA was not used to check the table's D call, TRBD1. TRBV21-1 is marked as a pseudogene. Sequencing used naive CD8+ T cells from blood, with Jurkat cell RNA spiked in. Subset defined: FACS-sorted CD8+CD4-CCR7+CD45RA+ naive T cells. The receptor was derived from a human donor in good health. Some libraries in this study had Jurkat cell RNA spiked in. In DNA, the CDR3 is TGTGCCAGCAGCAAAATGGGTGGACAGGGGGATCAGCCCCAGCATTTT. Translating gives CASSKMGGQGDQPQHF.